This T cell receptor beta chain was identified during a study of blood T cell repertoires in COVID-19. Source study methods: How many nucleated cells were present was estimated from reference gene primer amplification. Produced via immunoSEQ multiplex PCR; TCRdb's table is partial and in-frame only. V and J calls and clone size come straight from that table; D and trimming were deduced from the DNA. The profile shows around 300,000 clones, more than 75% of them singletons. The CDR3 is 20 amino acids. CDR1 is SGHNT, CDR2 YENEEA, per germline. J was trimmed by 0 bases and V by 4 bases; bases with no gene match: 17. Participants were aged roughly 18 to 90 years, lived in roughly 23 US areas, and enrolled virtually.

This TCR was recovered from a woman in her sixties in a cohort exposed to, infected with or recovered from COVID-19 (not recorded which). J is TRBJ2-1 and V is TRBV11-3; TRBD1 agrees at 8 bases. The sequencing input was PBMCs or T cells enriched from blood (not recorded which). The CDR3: CASSSPPVRDRKSSYNEQFF. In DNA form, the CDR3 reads TGTGCCAGCAGCTCGCCTCCGGTTCGGGACAGGAAGAGCTCCTACAATGAGCAGTTCTTC.